The 28 T cell receptor beta chains below all came from one sample that was sequenced in a study of shared clonotypes between healthy human individuals (dated by TCRdb to 2018 to 2020). Libraries were made using the immunoSEQ multiplex PCR assay. TCRdb holds this immuneACCESS table with in-frame rearrangements only. Some clones are missing; in checked studies, unresolved V genes explain under half, and the rest has no known cause. This sample is represented by under 600,000 clones; approximately 79% of them were singletons. The ten largest clones represent around 12% of the sample. Sequencing used PBMCs. The receptor source for this set is a woman between 40 and 50 years old in good health. Some clones in this sample may be carry-over from other donors' samples.

The chain recombines TRBV29-1 with TRBJ2-5, with TRBD1 matching over 11 bases. This CDR3 is 14 amino acids long. The V gene end was trimmed by 6 bases and the J gene end by 6 bases; junction bases not matched to a gene: 9. The germline V gene has CDR1 SQVTM and CDR2 ANQGSEA. CDR3 DNA: TGCAGCGTACTTGAGGACAGGGGGCCGAAGACCCAGTACTTC. It yields the protein CSVLEDRGPKTQYF.

Details on this clone: The CDR3 does not end in the conserved phenylalanine or tryptophan, so this is likely a read error. The CDR3 DNA is TGTGCCAGCAGCTTCCCGGAGTGGCCCCAGCATTCT. It codes for CASSFPEWPQHS. The chain recombines TRBV7-3 with TRBJ1-5; unclear D gene. This CDR3 spans 12 amino acids. CDR1 SGHTA and CDR2 FQGTGA come from the germline V gene. The V and J ends lost 3 bases and 9 bases respectively, with 9 bases between them.

The V gene is TRBV28, the J gene TRBJ1-2; unclear D gene. V lost 8 bases, J lost 0 bases, and 7 bases lay in between. The germline gives CDR1 MDHEN, CDR2 SYDVKM. The CDR3 runs to 12 residues. CDR3 DNA: TGTGCCAGCGCCGCGGCTAACTATGGCTACACCTTC. It specifies CASAAANYGYTF.

On this clone: This same CDR3 is encoded by further DNA sequences in the sample. The rearrangement uses TRBV6-6 and TRBJ2-1, with D hard to call. Germline CDR1 and CDR2: MNHNY and SVGAGI (reference sequence). This CDR3 is 13 amino acids long. Deletions cut 2 bases from V and 0 bases from J, with 2 bases between. CDR3 coding DNA: TGTGCCAGCAGTTACAGCTCCTACAATGAGCAGTTCTTC. Its translation: CASSYSSYNEQFF.

The table lists this clone with a few counts. This sequence joins TRBV10-3 and TRBJ2-7; 9 positions match TRBD1. CDR1 and CDR2 from the germline V gene are ENHRY and SYGVKD. The CDR3 totals 13 residues. The V and J ends lost 5 bases and 2 bases, in that order; junction bases with no gene match: 1. CDR3 nucleotide sequence: TGTGCCATCAGTAGGACAGGGGCCTACGAGCAGTACTTC. Translation: CAISRTGAYEQYF.

This rearrangement joins TRBV4-3 to TRBJ2-5; D gene uncertain. The V gene's germline CDR1 is LGHNA and CDR2 YSLEER. CDR3 length: 14 residues. V was cut by 0 bases and J by 4 bases, with 9 bases left in between. The CDR3 bases are TGCGCCAGCAGCCAAGATAAGTACCGAGAGACCCAGTACTTC. Translated, it gives CASSQDKYRETQYF.

The CDR3 coding sequence is TGTGCCAGCAGCTTATTTAGCGGCCAAGAGACCCAGTACTTC. This encodes CASSLFSGQETQYF. This chain links TRBV7-2 with TRBJ2-5; maybe TRBD2 (6 bases). The CDR3 sequence is 14 residues long. Trimming shortened V by 2 bases and J by 1 base, and 8 bases separated the two germline ends. Germline assignment: CDR1 SGHTA and CDR2 FQGNSA.

The gene calls are TRBV28 and TRBJ1-4; 8 bases are shared with TRBD1. The CDR3 loop spans 15 amino acids. Germline V gives CDR1 MDHEN, CDR2 SYDVKM. Germline trimming cut 5 bases from V and 2 bases from J; bases unmatched to any gene: 4. The CDR3 DNA reads TGTGCCAGCAGTCACCGACAGGGGACTAATGAAAAACTGTTTTTT. This gives the protein CASSHRQGTNEKLFF. Using reference TRBV28 and TRBJ1-4 for the parts outside the CDR3, the full variable domain is DVKVTQSSRYLVKRTGEKVFLECVQDMDHENMFWYRQDPGLGLRLIYFSYDVKMKEKGDIPEGYSVSREKKERFSLILESASTNQTSMYLCASSHRQGTNEKLFFGSGTQLSVL.

V and J are TRBV5-1 and TRBJ2-3; 9 bases are a match to TRBD1. Losses at the gene ends were 2 bases for V and 3 bases for J; bases not matched to a gene: 4. CDR3 size: 15 residues. Germline lookup yields CDR1 SGHRS and CDR2 YFSETQ. The chain's CDR3 is CASSFGTGITDTQYF. As DNA, the CDR3 is TGCGCCAGCAGCTTCGGGACAGGGATAACAGATACGCAGTATTTT.

As to this clone: Different DNA sequences within this sample yield the same CDR3. The chain recombines TRBV6-4 with TRBJ1-2, with D perhaps matching TRBD1 (5 bases). Trimming shortened V by 4 bases and J by 7 bases, and 19 bases separated the two germline ends. Germline V gene data show CDR1 as MRHNA and CDR2 as SNTAGT. This CDR3 region has 15 residues. The CDR3 sequence is CASSAGERGVGGYTF. DNA for the CDR3: TGTGCCAGCAGTGCGGGTGAGAGGGGAGTCGGTGGCTACACCTTC.

The rearrangement links TRBV5-4 to TRBJ2-1; D is tentatively TRBD1 or TRBD2 (6 bases each). Germline assignment: CDR1 SGHNT and CDR2 YYREEE (reference sequence). The CDR3 consists of 15 residues. V was cut by 2 bases and J by 5 bases, with 14 bases left in between. As DNA, the CDR3 is TGTGCCAGCAGCTTTATGACAGGCGGGGACAATGAGCAGTTCTTC. This sequence encodes CASSFMTGGDNEQFF.

The V and J genes are TRBV7-3 and TRBJ2-3; D may be TRBD2 (5 bases). This CDR3 is built from 13 residues. The germline CDR1 and CDR2 sequences are SGHTA and FQGTGA. V shed 4 bases and J shed 6 bases, with 11 bases lying between them. The CDR3 spells CASSSGFGDTQYF. CDR3 DNA: TGTGCCAGCAGCTCGGGATTTGGCGATACGCAGTATTTT.

The V and J genes are TRBV7-8 and TRBJ2-7; 8 bases map to TRBD2. The germline V gene has CDR1 SGHVS and CDR2 FQNEAQ. After removal of 5 bases from V and 3 bases from J, the junction contained 9 bases not matched to a gene. This CDR3 region has 15 residues. CDR3 in DNA: TGTGCCAGCAGCGCCCCTTCGCGGGGGGACTACGAGCAGTACTTC. Its translation is CASSAPSRGDYEQYF.

The rearrangement links TRBV10-3 to TRBJ1-1; D call uncertain. The CDR3 loop spans 14 amino acids. The germline V and J ends were trimmed by 4 bases and 1 base, with 10 bases remaining between them. From germline, CDR1 is ENHRY and CDR2 SYGVKD. DNA of the CDR3: TGTGCCATCAGTGTTCAGATATCGAACACTGAAGCTTTCTTT. It yields the protein CAISVQISNTEAFF.

This clone occurred once. The genes are TRBV7-2 and TRBJ2-7; D is possibly TRBD2 (6 bases). V was cut by 5 bases and J by 3 bases, with 14 bases left in between. There are 14 residues in the CDR3. Germline lookup yields CDR1 SGHTA and CDR2 FQGNSA. In DNA form, the CDR3 reads TGTGCCAGCAGCCGACCAGGACTAATCTACGAGCAGTACTTC. Translated: CASSRPGLIYEQYF. Full variable domain (rest looked up from reference TRBV7-2 and TRBJ2-7): GAGVSQSPSNKVTEKGKDVELRCDPISGHTALYWYRQSLGQGLEFLIYFQGNSAPDKSGLPSDRFSAERTGGSVSTLTIQRTQQEDSAVYLCASSRPGLIYEQYFGPGTRLTVT.

This clone showed up many times. The chain recombines TRBV5-4 with TRBJ2-7; D might be TRBD1 (6 bases). The CDR3 consists of 14 residues. Germline V gives CDR1 SGHNT, CDR2 YYREEE (reference sequence). Trimming took 0 bases from V and 2 from J, leaving 9 bases between them. The CDR3 DNA is TGTGCCAGCAGCTTGGGGACAGACACCTACGAGCAGTACTTC. This encodes CASSLGTDTYEQYF. Combining the CDR3 with reference TRBV5-4 and TRBJ2-7 gives the whole variable domain ETGVTQSPTHLIKTRGQQVTLRCSSQSGHNTVSWYQQALGQGPQFIFQYYREEENGRGNFPPRFSGLQFPNYSSELNVNALELDDSALYLCASSLGTDTYEQYFGPGTRLTVT.

In its sample, this clone was seen a few times. The chain employs TRBV29-1 and TRBJ2-3; 8 nucleotides align to TRBD2. V trimming: 6 bases; J trimming: 2 bases; junction bases outside the gene matches: 13. Germline V gene sequence: CDR1 SQVTM, CDR2 ANQGSEA. There are 16 residues in the CDR3. CDR3 in DNA: TGCAGCGTCGAACCCCAACTAGCGGACCCCACAGATACGCAGTATTTT. Protein: CSVEPQLADPTDTQYF.

This chain connects TRBV10-1 to TRBJ2-3; 9 positions match TRBD2. The germline gives CDR1 WNHNN, CDR2 SYGVQD (reference sequence). The J segment lost 6 bases and the V segment lost 5 bases, leaving 12 bases of the junction unmatched. This CDR3 comprises 16 residues. The CDR3 here is CASSISSGTREDTQYF. For the CDR3, the DNA is TGCGCCAGCAGTATATCTAGCGGGACGCGGGAGGATACGCAGTATTTT.

This clone has just one count. A junction end diverges from the germline sequence, so it may reflect a read error. V and J are TRBV7-8 and TRBJ2-1; TRBD2 matches at 7 bases. CDR3 length: 12 amino acids. Germline values: CDR1 SGHVS, CDR2 FQNEAQ. CDR3 sequence (DNA): TGTGCCAGCAGCTTAAGTGGGAGGGCCATGGTCTTC. It translates to CASSLSGRAMVF. Drawing the rest from reference TRBV7-8 and TRBJ2-1, the complete variable domain is GAGVSQSPRYKVAKRGQDVALRCDPISGHVSLFWYQQALGQGPEFLTYFQNEAQLDKSGLPSDRFFAERPEGSVSTLKIQRTQQEDSAVYLCASSLSGRAMVFGPGTRLTVL.

The chain uses TRBV28 and TRBJ2-7; 10 nucleotides align to TRBD2. Germline CDR1 reads MDHEN; CDR2 reads SYDVKM. Losses at the gene ends were 3 bases for V and 3 bases for J; bases not matched to a gene: 5. The CDR3 is 15 residues long. The chain's CDR3 is CASSLWSSGSYEQYF. The CDR3 DNA sequence: TGTGCCAGCAGTTTGTGGTCTAGCGGGAGCTACGAGCAGTACTTC. The complete variable domain, with remaining parts taken from reference TRBV28 and TRBJ2-7, reads DVKVTQSSRYLVKRTGEKVFLECVQDMDHENMFWYRQDPGLGLRLIYFSYDVKMKEKGDIPEGYSVSREKKERFSLILESASTNQTSMYLCASSLWSSGSYEQYFGPGTRLTVT.

The J gene is TRBJ1-3, the V gene TRBV27; TRBD1 is a possible D gene (5 bases). Deletions cut 5 bases from V and 0 bases from J, with 11 bases between. Germline V gene lookup returns CDR1 MNHEY and CDR2 SMNVEV (reference sequence). The CDR3 is made up of 15 amino acids. DNA for the CDR3: TGTGCCAGCAGTGACAGAAAAAGCTCTGGAAACACCATATATTTT. It codes for CASSDRKSSGNTIYF.

The rearrangement joins TRBV4-2 to TRBJ2-1; D is unresolved. Between the trimmed V and J ends, which lost 0 bases and 0 bases, there was a span of 12 bases. CDR1 is LGHNA and CDR2 is YNFKEQ in the germline V gene. The CDR3 length is 17 residues. The CDR3 coding sequence is TGTGCCAGCAGCCAAGAACCCTGGCGGAGCTCCTACAATGAGCAGTTCTTC. This gives the protein CASSQEPWRSSYNEQFF.

The chain joins TRBV2 to TRBJ2-7; D may match TRBD1 or TRBD2 (5 bases each). V lost 7 bases and J lost 3, with 19 bases in between. Per germline, CDR1 SNHLY and CDR2 FYNNEI. The CDR3 runs to 15 residues. CDR3 protein: CASNEGRRSNYEQYF. The CDR3, as DNA: TGTGCCAGCAATGAGGGGAGACGGTCAAACTACGAGCAGTACTTC.

This clone was seen a few times. In the same sample, other DNA sequences code for this CDR3. The V call is TRBV18, the J call TRBJ1-1; the match to TRBD1 covers 9 bases. V lost 3 bases, J lost 1 base, and 0 bases stayed unmatched. Germline CDR1 reads KGHSH; CDR2 reads LQKENI. The CDR3 consists of 14 residues. The CDR3 here is CASSPGQGNTEAFF. The CDR3 DNA reads as TGTGCCAGCTCACCGGGACAGGGGAACACTGAAGCTTTCTTT.

The rearrangement links TRBV27 to TRBJ2-1; D may be TRBD1 (6 bases). V was pared by 2 bases and J by 4 bases, with 21 bases between. This CDR3 is built from 18 residues. CDR1 is MNHEY and CDR2 is SMNVEV in the germline V gene (reference sequence). The CDR3 region has the DNA TGTGCCAGCAGTTTAACACAGGGCTTAGGATGGGGATACAATGAGCAGTTCTTC. Its translation: CASSLTQGLGWGYNEQFF.

The CDR3 DNA is TGTGCCAGCAGCAGAGGGAGGAACACTGAAGCTTTCTTT. Its translation: CASSRGRNTEAFF. V usage is TRBV7-8 and J usage is TRBJ1-1; D is unclear. Germline-derived CDR1 and CDR2 are SGHVS and FQNEAQ. V was pared by 5 bases and J by 1 base, with 8 bases between. This CDR3 is built from 13 residues.

CDR3 region: CASSQERQQGIGGNQPQHF. As DNA, the CDR3 is TGCGCCAGCAGCCAAGAGCGGCAACAGGGGATAGGGGGCAATCAGCCCCAGCATTTT. V usage is TRBV4-1 and J usage is TRBJ1-5; 7 bases agree with TRBD1. The germline V gene has CDR1 MGHRA and CDR2 YSYEKL. The CDR3 is 19 residues long. Trimming at V came to 0 bases and at J to 2 bases, leaving 13 bases not matched to a gene.

In this sample, this clone turned up a few times. The gene calls are TRBV4-2 and TRBJ1-1; D may be TRBD1 (5 bases). The V end was cut by 0 bases, the J end by 0 bases, with 11 bases between. Germline CDR1 and CDR2: LGHNA and YNFKEQ. The CDR3 is 16 residues long. The CDR3 loop reads CASSQDGQQLNTEAFF. The CDR3 coding sequence is TGTGCCAGCAGCCAAGATGGACAACAGTTGAACACTGAAGCTTTCTTT.